The rows below give T cell receptor beta chains drawn from one sample of a study of STAT5B mutations in CD4+ large granular lymphocyte leukemia. This table comes from immunoSEQ multiplex PCR, and its TCRdb copy is limited to in-frame clones, with some not included. The table lists about 24,000 clones, more than 70% of them singletons. The sequenced sample was CD4+ T cells from blood buffy coats. The receptor set was obtained from a human donor in good health. CDR3s include the opening cysteine and the closing phenylalanine or tryptophan. D genes are given only for firm matches. Not every row has a clone size; where given, it reads once, few, many or a size class.

cdr3_nt cdr3_aa d_call v_call cdr3_length j_call clone_size
TGTGCCAGCAGCGTAGGAGGGTGGACAGGGAACTATGGCTACACCTTC CASSVGGWTGNYGYTF TRBD1 TRBV9 16 TRBJ1-2 few
TGTGCCAGCAGTTTACCCGCCTACCAAGAGACCCAGTACTTC CASSLPAYQETQYF NA TRBV28 14 TRBJ2-5 NA
TGCGCCAGCAGCTTGACAGGGCGGACCGGGGAGCTGTTTTTT CASSLTGRTGELFF NA TRBV5-1 14 TRBJ2-2 NA
TGCGCCAGCAGCTTGGGGGACAGTCTCACTGAAGCTTTCTTT CASSLGDSLTEAFF TRBD1 TRBV5-1 14 TRBJ1-1 NA
TGTGCCAGCAGTGGGAGACAGAATCCCCTACGTGGCTACACCTTC CASSGRQNPLRGYTF NA TRBV2 15 TRBJ1-2 NA
TGCGCCAGCAGCTTCGGGGACAGGGAGGGCGAAAAACTGTTTTTT CASSFGDREGEKLFF TRBD1 TRBV5-1 15 TRBJ1-4 once
TGTGCCAGCTCAACCGGGACAGAGTCTGGAAACACCATATATTTT CASSTGTESGNTIYF TRBD1 TRBV18 15 TRBJ1-3 NA
TGTGCCAGCATGGAGTGGTACGAGCAGTACTTC CASMEWYEQYF NA TRBV2 11 TRBJ2-7 NA
TGTGCCAGCAGTGGGCAGGGACGGTCTTTAGATGAGCAGTTCTTC CASSGQGRSLDEQFF NA TRBV6-1 15 TRBJ2-1 NA
TGTGCCACCAGCAAGGGATGGGGCCCCTCCGAGCAGTACTTC CATSKGWGPSEQYF NA TRBV15 14 TRBJ2-7 NA
TGTGCCAGCAGCTTAAGCGCCAATAATAATTCACCCCTCCACTTT CASSLSANNNSPLHF NA TRBV11-3 15 TRBJ1-6 NA
TGCAGCGTTCGTGTCCCGAACACTGAAGCTTTCTTT CSVRVPNTEAFF NA TRBV29-1 12 TRBJ1-1 few
TGTGCCAGCAGCCCCATAGGTGGGAGCCCTGAAGCTTTCTTT CASSPIGGSPEAFF NA TRBV5-6 14 TRBJ1-1 few
TGTGCCAGCAGCCTGCAGGGAGCGGACACTGAAGCTTTCTTT CASSLQGADTEAFF NA TRBV4-2 14 TRBJ1-1 once
TGCGCCAGCAGCTTTGGGACATACTACGAGCAGTACTTC CASSFGTYYEQYF NA TRBV5-1 13 TRBJ2-7 NA
TGCAGCGTTGATGCCAGCAGCACAGATACGCAGTATTTT CSVDASSTDTQYF NA TRBV29-1 13 TRBJ2-3 NA
TGTGCCAGCAGCTTAGGTCAAAATCAGCCCCAGCATTTT CASSLGQNQPQHF NA TRBV7-2 13 TRBJ1-5 few
TGTGCCAGCTCACTCACCTTGACAGGGACAACAGATACGCAGTATTTT CASSLTLTGTTDTQYF TRBD1 TRBV18 16 TRBJ2-3 NA